A single count supports the clone carrying this TCR beta chain. The source of the sample is a study of control samples from healthy donors and cancer patients. Produced via immunoSEQ multiplex PCR; TCRdb's table is partial and in-frame only. The data hold about 99,000 clones, with about 89% observed a single time. The sequence came from a man aged 55 to 70 with lung cancer. The sequencing input was PBMCs.

Written as DNA, the CDR3 is TGTGCCACCAGTGATGTAGGGGGAAGAGATGAGCAGTTCTTC. Translating it yields CATSDVGGRDEQFF. The rearrangement joins TRBV24-1 to TRBJ2-1; tentative D call: TRBD1 (6 bases). The CDR3 is 14 residues long. Trimming removed 3 bases at V and 8 bases at J, with 13 bases between. Germline values: CDR1 KGHDR, CDR2 SFDVKD.